Following are 22 T cell receptor beta chains from one sample sequenced in a study of beta chain features in type 1 diabetes. Study-level findings and limits: A moderate, significant TCRB CDR3 shortening appeared in type 1 diabetes across four CD4+ subsets.

cDNA synthesis used the whole RNA isolate, giving expressed TCRB sequences. The repertoire was sequenced with immunoSEQ multiplex PCR; TCRdb's copy has only in-frame clones and lacks some. The table includes over 40,000 clones, approximately 68% detected once. These receptors have no known antigen. Sequencing was performed on Tregs from blood. Every receptor here comes from a woman in her late teens or twenties with type 1 diabetes.

This sequence joins TRBV7-2 and TRBJ1-1; D perhaps matches TRBD1 (6 bases). Trimming left V 3 bases short and J 1 base short, with 9 bases between. Per germline, CDR1 SGHTA and CDR2 FQGNSA. The CDR3 consists of 14 residues. CDR3 in amino acids: CASSFGRGNTEAFF. The CDR3 DNA reads TGTGCCAGCAGCTTCGGCAGGGGGAACACTGAAGCTTTCTTT.

The chain joins TRBV5-4 to TRBJ1-1, with 11 bases aligning to TRBD1. The CDR3 has 15 amino acids. Germline V lookup: CDR1 SGHNT, CDR2 YYREEE (reference sequence). V gave up 3 bases and J gave up 7 bases; unmatched junction bases: 8. The CDR3 sequence is CASSSGDRGALEAFF. For the CDR3, the DNA is TGTGCCAGCAGCTCGGGGGACAGGGGGGCGCTTGAAGCTTTCTTT.

The chain carries TRBV23-1 and TRBJ2-1, with 9 bases lining up with TRBD2. TRBV23-1 qualifies as an ORF whose function is uncertain. This CDR3 contains 16 residues. V gave up 2 bases and J gave up 3 bases; unmatched junction bases: 5. CDR3 residues: CASSQAEREDYNEQFF. Written as DNA, the CDR3 is TGCGCCAGCAGTCAAGCCGAGCGGGAGGACTACAATGAGCAGTTCTTC.

The chain uses TRBV11-3 and TRBJ2-3; D might be TRBD2 (7 bases). Looked up from germline, CDR1 is SGHNT and CDR2 is YENEEA. CDR3 size: 13 residues. V was cut by 5 bases and J by 4 bases, with 10 bases left in between. CDR3 protein: CASSLGGADTQYF. In nucleotides, the CDR3 is TGTGCCAGCAGCCTAGGGGGGGCAGATACGCAGTATTTT.

The V gene is TRBV2, the J gene TRBJ2-1, with TRBD1 matching over 7 bases. Looked up from germline, CDR1 is SNHLY and CDR2 is FYNNEI. V lost 6 bases to trimming and J lost 6 bases; unmatched junction nucleotides: 11. This CDR3 has 15 amino acids. The CDR3 nucleotides read TGTGCCAGCAGATGGGGACAGAATGTTCGCAATGAGCAGTTCTTC. Encoded protein: CASRWGQNVRNEQFF.

This chain connects TRBV5-1 to TRBJ1-1, with 7 bases matching TRBD1. V trimming: 3 bases; J trimming: 7 bases; junction bases outside the gene matches: 3. Germline V CDR1 and CDR2: SGHRS, YFSETQ. There are 12 residues in the CDR3. CDR3: CASSWGTDEAFF. The CDR3 DNA sequence: TGCGCCAGCAGCTGGGGGACAGATGAAGCTTTCTTT.

The V call is TRBV5-1, the J call TRBJ2-5, with TRBD2 as a possible D gene (5 bases). V was pared by 7 bases and J by 5 bases, with 18 bases between. This CDR3 is built from 14 residues. The germline CDR1 and CDR2 sequences are SGHRS and YFSETQ. CDR3: CASRNRGFEETQYF. DNA for the CDR3: TGCGCCAGCCGAAATCGAGGGTTTGAGGAGACCCAGTACTTC. Combining the CDR3 with reference TRBV5-1 and TRBJ2-5 gives the whole variable domain KAGVTQTPRYLIKTRGQQVTLSCSPISGHRSVSWYQQTPGQGLQFLFEYFSETQRNKGNFPGRFSGRQFSNSRSEMNVSTLELGDSALYLCASRNRGFEETQYFGPGTRLLVL.

This chain links TRBV2 with TRBJ2-6; 7 bases line up with TRBD1. CDR1 is SNHLY, CDR2 FYNNEI, per germline. CDR3 length equals 16 residues. The ends lost 1 base at V and 1 base at J; junction bases unmatched: 1. The DNA for the CDR3 is TGTGCCAGCAGTGAAGACAGGGGATCTGGGGCCAACGTCCTGACTTTC. Translated: CASSEDRGSGANVLTF.

The chain employs TRBV6-5 and TRBJ2-2; perhaps TRBD1 as D (5 bases). Germline V gene lookup returns CDR1 MNHEY and CDR2 SVGAGI. V was shortened by 7 bases and J by 4 bases, with 13 bases between the two germline ends. The CDR3 spans 14 residues. The CDR3 loop reads CASIQGARTGELFF. CDR3 nucleotide sequence: TGTGCCAGCATCCAAGGGGCTCGCACCGGGGAGCTGTTTTTT.

This clone has a handful of counts. The chain is built from TRBV5-4 and TRBJ2-1, with 14 bases identical to TRBD2. The CDR3 is 17 amino acids. J lost 4 bases, V lost 5 bases, and 8 bases had no gene match. In germline, CDR1 is SGHNT, CDR2 YYREEE (reference sequence). CDR3: CASRTGGLAGAYNEQFF. DNA for the CDR3: TGTGCCAGCAGGACTGGGGGACTAGCGGGAGCATACAATGAGCAGTTCTTC.

This clone was observed a handful of times. The V and J genes are TRBV29-1 and TRBJ1-5; a weak D match, TRBD1 (6 bases). The V end was cut by 4 bases, the J end by 3 bases, with 10 bases between. This CDR3 is 13 amino acids long. CDR1 is SQVTM and CDR2 is ANQGSEA in the germline V gene. CDR3 coding DNA: TGCAGCGTTGGACAGGACCTCAATCAGCCCCAGCATTTT. It codes for CSVGQDLNQPQHF.

V usage is TRBV30 and J usage is TRBJ2-7; D perhaps matches TRBD1 (5 bases). This CDR3 has 14 residues. The germline V gene encodes CDR1 GTSNPN and CDR2 SVGIG (reference sequence). The V end was cut by 0 bases, the J end by 4 bases, with 13 bases between. The CDR3 protein is CAWSVKGSVYEQYF. DNA for the CDR3: TGTGCCTGGAGTGTAAAGGGGTCAGTATACGAGCAGTACTTC.

This clone was found a few times. The rearrangement joins TRBV7-8 to TRBJ2-5, with 8 bases fitting TRBD2. This CDR3 comprises 13 residues. Germline CDR1 and CDR2: SGHVS and FQNEAQ. V gave up 5 bases and J gave up 5 bases; unmatched junction bases: 4. CDR3 DNA: TGTGCCAGCAGCCCGGGGACTAGTGAGACCCAGTACTTC. Protein product: CASSPGTSETQYF.

The DNA for the CDR3 is TGTGCCAGCAGCTTAGATTCACGGGGGTACTACGAGCAGTACTTC. This sequence encodes CASSLDSRGYYEQYF. V is TRBV11-2 and J is TRBJ2-7, with a weak D call TRBD2 (6 bases). The V gene's germline CDR1 is SGHAT and CDR2 FQNNGV. The CDR3 length is 15 residues. V was trimmed by 0 bases and J by 3 bases, leaving 12 bases between them.

The rearrangement joins TRBV13 to TRBJ2-1; 11 nucleotides agree with TRBD2. This CDR3 contains 17 residues. Germline values: CDR1 PRHDT, CDR2 FYEKMQ (reference sequence). V dropped 3 bases and J dropped 2; count of bases not matched to a gene: 6. The CDR3 DNA is TGTGCCAGCAGCTTCCTTAAGACTAGCGGGACCTACAATGAGCAGTTCTTC. It is translated as CASSFLKTSGTYNEQFF.

V is TRBV9 and J is TRBJ2-1; 7 bases agree with TRBD1. The ends lost 0 bases at V and 7 bases at J; junction bases unmatched: 10. The CDR3 totals 16 residues. From germline, CDR1 is SGDLS and CDR2 YYNGEE. CDR3 bases: TGTGCCAGCAGCGTAGGGCCCTTTACAGGGGCGAATGAGCAGTTCTTC. It codes for CASSVGPFTGANEQFF.

This clone was detected once. The V gene is TRBV7-2, the J gene TRBJ1-3; no definite D call. This CDR3 region has 12 residues. Trimming removed 1 base at V and 9 bases at J, with 7 bases between. The V gene's germline CDR1 is SGHTA and CDR2 FQGNSA. CDR3 region: CASSLVDSTIYF. In DNA form, the CDR3 reads TGTGCCAGCAGCTTAGTTGATAGCACCATATATTTT. The complete variable domain, with remaining parts taken from reference TRBV7-2 and TRBJ1-3, reads GAGVSQSPSNKVTEKGKDVELRCDPISGHTALYWYRQSLGQGLEFLIYFQGNSAPDKSGLPSDRFSAERTGGSVSTLTIQRTQQEDSAVYLCASSLVDSTIYFGEGSWLTVV.

This clone showed up just a few times. The chain couples TRBV10-3 to TRBJ1-2; tentative D call: TRBD1 (6 bases). The CDR3 covers 12 residues. In germline, CDR1 is ENHRY, CDR2 SYGVKD. The ends were cut back, 0 bases at V and 10 bases at J, with 9 bases in the middle. The chain's CDR3 is CAISESTGSYTF. The CDR3 DNA sequence: TGTGCCATCAGTGAGTCGACAGGATCCTACACCTTC.

This chain joins TRBV5-1 and TRBJ2-1; unclear D gene. The CDR3 is made up of 13 amino acids. Germline loops: CDR1 SGHRS, CDR2 YFSETQ. The V end lost 4 bases, the J end lost 6 bases, and 11 bases lay between the germline ends. The CDR3 protein is CASSLDLGNEQFF. The CDR3 nucleotides are TGCGCCAGCAGCCTGGACCTAGGCAATGAGCAGTTCTTC. Based on the CDR3 plus reference TRBV5-1 and TRBJ2-1, the full variable domain is KAGVTQTPRYLIKTRGQQVTLSCSPISGHRSVSWYQQTPGQGLQFLFEYFSETQRNKGNFPGRFSGRQFSNSRSEMNVSTLELGDSALYLCASSLDLGNEQFFGPGTRLTVL.

The chain uses TRBV19 and TRBJ1-5, with D possibly being TRBD1 (6 bases). Germline V gene data show CDR1 as LNHDA and CDR2 as SQIVND (reference sequence). The CDR3 has 14 amino acids. V was trimmed by 7 bases and J by 2 bases, leaving 12 bases between them. This chain's CDR3 is CASNQGLGNQPQHF. CDR3 nucleotides: TGTGCCAGTAACCAGGGGCTGGGCAATCAGCCCCAGCATTTT.

This clone was counted between two and nine times. The chain has TRBV29-1 and TRBJ2-3, with D possibly matching TRBD1 (5 bases). CDR3 length: 10 amino acids. In germline, CDR1 is SQVTM, CDR2 ANQGSEA. The CDR3 nucleotides are TGCGGGGCCGGCACAGATACGCAGTATTTT. Its translation is CGAGTDTQYF.

The V call is TRBV6-6, the J call TRBJ2-3; D uncertain. There are 12 residues in the CDR3. Germline lookup yields CDR1 MNHNY and CDR2 SVGAGI (reference sequence). Trimming took off 6 bases at V and 1 base at J, with 5 bases between the two ends. The CDR3 loop reads CASSAGTDTQYF. CDR3 sequence (DNA): TGTGCCAGCAGCGCAGGCACAGATACGCAGTATTTT.